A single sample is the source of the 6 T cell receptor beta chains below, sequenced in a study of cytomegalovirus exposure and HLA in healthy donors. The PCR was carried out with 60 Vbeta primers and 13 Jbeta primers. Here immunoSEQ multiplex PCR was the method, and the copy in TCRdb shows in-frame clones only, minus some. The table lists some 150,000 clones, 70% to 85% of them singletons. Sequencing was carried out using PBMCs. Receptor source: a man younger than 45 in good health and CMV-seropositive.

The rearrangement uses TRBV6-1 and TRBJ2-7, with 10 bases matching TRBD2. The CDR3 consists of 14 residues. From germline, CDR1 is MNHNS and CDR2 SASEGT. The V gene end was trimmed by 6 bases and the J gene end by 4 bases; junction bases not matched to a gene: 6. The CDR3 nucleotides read TGTGCCAGCAGCACCAAACTAGCGGGGTACGAGCAGTACTTC. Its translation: CASSTKLAGYEQYF.

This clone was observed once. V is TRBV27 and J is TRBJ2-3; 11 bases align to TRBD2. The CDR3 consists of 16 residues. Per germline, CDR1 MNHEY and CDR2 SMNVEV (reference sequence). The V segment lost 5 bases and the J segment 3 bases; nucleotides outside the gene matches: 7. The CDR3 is CASSPLAGEVTDTQYF. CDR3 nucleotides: TGTGCCAGCAGTCCACTAGCGGGGGAGGTTACAGATACGCAGTATTTT.

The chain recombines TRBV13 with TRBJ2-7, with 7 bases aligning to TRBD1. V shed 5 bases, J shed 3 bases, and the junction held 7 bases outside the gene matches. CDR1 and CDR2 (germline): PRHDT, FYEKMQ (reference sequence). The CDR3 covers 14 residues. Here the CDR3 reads CASSIRQGSYEQYF. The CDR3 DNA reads TGTGCCAGCAGCATCAGACAGGGTAGCTACGAGCAGTACTTC.

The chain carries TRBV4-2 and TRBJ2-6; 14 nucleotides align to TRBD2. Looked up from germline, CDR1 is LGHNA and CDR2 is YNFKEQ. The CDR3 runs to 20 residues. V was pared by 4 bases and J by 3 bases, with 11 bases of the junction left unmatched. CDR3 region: CASSLGLAGGYLYGANVLTF. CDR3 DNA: TGTGCCAGCAGCCTCGGACTAGCGGGGGGTTACCTCTATGGGGCCAACGTCCTGACTTTC.

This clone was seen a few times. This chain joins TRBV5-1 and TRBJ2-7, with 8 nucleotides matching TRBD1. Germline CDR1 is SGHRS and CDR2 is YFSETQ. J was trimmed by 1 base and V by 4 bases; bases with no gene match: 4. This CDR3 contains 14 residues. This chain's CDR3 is CASSADRASYEQYF. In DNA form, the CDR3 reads TGCGCCAGCAGCGCGGACAGGGCATCCTACGAGCAGTACTTC.

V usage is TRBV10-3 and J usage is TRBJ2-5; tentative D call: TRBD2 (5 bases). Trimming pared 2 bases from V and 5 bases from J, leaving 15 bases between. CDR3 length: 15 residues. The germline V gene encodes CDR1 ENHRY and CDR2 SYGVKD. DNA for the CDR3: TGTGCCATCAGTGAGGAGACCGCGGGCGGTGAGACCCAGTACTTC. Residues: CAISEETAGGETQYF.